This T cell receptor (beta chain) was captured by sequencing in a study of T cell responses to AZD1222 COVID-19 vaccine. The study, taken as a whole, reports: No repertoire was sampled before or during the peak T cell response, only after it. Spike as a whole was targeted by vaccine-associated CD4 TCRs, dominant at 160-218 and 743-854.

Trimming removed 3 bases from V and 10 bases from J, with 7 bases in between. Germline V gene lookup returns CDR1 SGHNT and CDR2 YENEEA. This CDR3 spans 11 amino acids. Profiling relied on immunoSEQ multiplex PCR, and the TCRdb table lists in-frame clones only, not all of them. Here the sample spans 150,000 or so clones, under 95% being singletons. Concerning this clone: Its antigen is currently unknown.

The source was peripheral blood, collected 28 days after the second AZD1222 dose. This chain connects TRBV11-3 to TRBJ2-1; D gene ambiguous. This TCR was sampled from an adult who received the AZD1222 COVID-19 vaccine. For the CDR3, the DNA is TGTGCCAGCAGCTTCGGAGAGGAGCAGTTCTTC. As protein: CASSFGEEQFF. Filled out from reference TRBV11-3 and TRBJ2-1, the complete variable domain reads EAGVVQSPRYKIIEKKQPVAFWCNPISGHNTLYWYLQNLGQGPELLIRYENEEAVDDSQLPKDRFSAERLKGVDSTLKIQPAELGDSAVYLCASSFGEEQFFGPGTRLTVL.